The next 5 T cell receptor beta chains were all read from a single sample in a study of cytomegalovirus exposure and HLA in healthy donors. PCR primers comprised 60 Vbeta and 13 Jbeta primers. Here immunoSEQ multiplex PCR was the method, and the copy in TCRdb shows in-frame clones only, minus some. The sample comprises tens of thousands of clones, around three quarters of which are singletons, and about 12% rests with the top ten. The sequencing input was PBMCs. The receptor set was obtained from a male donor in good health and CMV-seropositive.

V gene TRBV2 combines with J gene TRBJ1-2; D is unclear. Germline CDR1 is SNHLY and CDR2 is FYNNEI. This CDR3 region has 16 residues. V was cut by 1 base and J by 5 bases, with 17 bases left in between. Written as DNA, the CDR3 is TGTGCCAGCAGTGAAGTAGGCGGGGTTGGACCTTATGGCTACACCTTC. Its protein product is CASSEVGGVGPYGYTF.

CDR3 loop: CASSFQGGAKNIQYF. The CDR3 DNA sequence: TGTGCCAGCAGCTTCCAGGGTGGAGCCAAAAACATTCAGTACTTC. The chain links TRBV5-6 to TRBJ2-4; maybe TRBD1 (5 bases). Germline CDR1 is SGHDT and CDR2 is YYEEEE. This CDR3 has 15 residues. The germline V and J ends were trimmed by 2 bases and 0 bases, with 9 bases remaining between them. Full variable domain (remainder filled in from reference TRBV5-6 and TRBJ2-4): DAGVTQSPTHLIKTRGQQVTLRCSPKSGHDTVSWYQQALGQGPQFIFQYYEEEERQRGNFPDRFSGHQFPNYSSELNVNALLLGDSALYLCASSFQGGAKNIQYFGAGTRLSVL.

The rearrangement uses TRBV6-5 and TRBJ1-5; D might be TRBD1 (6 bases). The ends were cut back, 7 bases at V and 8 bases at J, with 18 bases in the middle. Germline loops: CDR1 MNHEY, CDR2 SVGAGI. The CDR3 runs 14 residues. CDR3 protein: CASKIGGGSEPQHF. The CDR3, as DNA: TGTGCCAGCAAGATAGGGGGTGGGTCAGAGCCCCAGCATTTT.

The chain carries TRBV5-6 and TRBJ2-7, with 12 bases matching TRBD1. The CDR3 is 16 residues long. Germline V lookup: CDR1 SGHDT, CDR2 YYEEEE. J was trimmed by 2 bases and V by 3 bases; bases with no gene match: 6. The CDR3 is CASSSGTGGYPYEQYF. The CDR3 DNA reads as TGTGCCAGCAGCTCCGGGACAGGGGGCTACCCCTACGAGCAGTACTTC. The variable domain in full, completed from reference TRBV5-6 and TRBJ2-7, reads DAGVTQSPTHLIKTRGQQVTLRCSPKSGHDTVSWYQQALGQGPQFIFQYYEEEERQRGNFPDRFSGHQFPNYSSELNVNALLLGDSALYLCASSSGTGGYPYEQYFGPGTRLTVT.

The V and J genes are TRBV12-5 and TRBJ1-5, with D unclear. Between the trimmed V and J ends, which lost 1 base and 0 bases, there was a span of 10 bases. The CDR3 sequence is 16 residues long. Germline V gene lookup returns CDR1 LGHNT and CDR2 FRNRAP. CDR3 coding DNA: TGTGCTAGTGGTTTGGGACTATCTGATAGCAATCAGCCCCAGCATTTT. Protein: CASGLGLSDSNQPQHF.